The sequence of this TCR beta chain was determined in a study of blood T cells in healthy people across ages. As for the study in general: Template-switching capture recovered about one barcoded beta molecule per two T cells. General study points: TCR beta diversity correlated strongly with naive T cell percentage.

This clonotype was detected only once. Its specificity is unknown. The junction had 8 bases not matched to a gene; V was cut back by 6 bases and J by 2 bases. The CDR3 sequence is 15 residues long. Looked up from germline, CDR1 is MDHEN and CDR2 is SYDVKM. At least 6.5 million PBMCs were isolated per sample. Through a sample-barcoded 5' primer and a J-beta primer mix, a second PCR was run for roughly 6 to 11 cycles. MiXCR, run by TCRdb on the 5' RACE reads, gives a single entry per CDR3 protein. The table has about 1,800,000 distinct CDR3 sequences, 28% seen once; the top ten hold 7% to 9%. V is TRBV28 and J is TRBJ2-5; TRBD1 aligns across 8 bases. The TCR originated in a woman between 25 and 40 years old in good health. Specimen: blood. CDR3 protein: CASSPDRDRQETQYF. The CDR3, as DNA: TGTGCCAGCAGCCCAGACCGGGACAGGCAAGAGACCCAGTACTTC.